This TCR beta chain was identified during a study of T cells in localized non-small cell lung cancer. The germline V gene encodes CDR1 MGHRA and CDR2 YSYEKL. V lost 1 base to trimming and J lost 8 bases; unmatched junction nucleotides: 14. The CDR3 covers 18 residues. Clones were sequenced by immunoSEQ multiplex PCR, and TCRdb holds only the in-frame ones, with some missing. The sample consists of about 31,000 clones, nearly 90% of them appearing once. This sequence originates from a woman aged 40-70 years with stage III lung adenocarcinoma. The chain carries TRBV4-1 and TRBJ2-1, with 10 bases that match TRBD2. This specimen consisted of peripheral blood mononuclear cells, obtained before any cancer treatment. The CDR3 DNA sequence: TGCGCCAGCAGCCAAGGGGGCCTAGCGGGAGACCGAAGGGATGAGCAGTTCTTC. Its protein is CASSQGGLAGDRRDEQFF.